A selection of T cell receptor beta chains follows, all from one sample in a study of long-term antiretroviral therapy in people with HIV. This table comes from immunoSEQ multiplex PCR, and its TCRdb copy is limited to in-frame clones, with some not included. The sample holds roughly 32,000 clones, around 97% seen once. The sequencing here drew on unsorted PBMCs, taken 7.6 years after starting antiretroviral therapy. These receptors were taken from a man aged 25 to 40 with HIV. Each CDR3 is given with its conserved first and last residue. D genes are given only for firm matches. Size tells how often a clone was seen (once, few, many) or the class of an expanded clone, and some rows leave it out.

NA	TRBV10-3	NA	TRBJ2-7	CAISDRAPSEQYF	TGTGCCATCAGTGACAGGGCCCCGAGCGAGCAGTACTTC
NA	TRBV4-3	NA	TRBJ1-6	CASSQEGGEVDSPLHF	TGCGCCAGCAGCCAGGAGGGGGGGGAGGTGGATTCACCCCTCCACTTT
NA	TRBV6-5	NA	TRBJ2-1	CASSLMTGSVQFF	TGTGCCAGCAGTTTGATGACGGGATCGGTTCAGTTCTTC
TRBD1	TRBV11-3	NA	TRBJ2-3	CASSSGTGSTDTQYF	TGTGCCAGCAGTTCGGGGACAGGGAGCACAGATACGCAGTATTTT
NA	TRBV7-7	NA	TRBJ2-7	CASSLADGSLEQYF	TGTGCTAGCAGCTTAGCGGACGGCTCTCTCGAGCAGTACTTC
TRBD2	TRBV13	NA	TRBJ2-1	CASSRSGRLNEQFF	TGTGCCAGCAGCCGTAGCGGGAGGCTCAATGAGCAGTTCTTC
NA	TRBV12-5	NA	TRBJ1-2	CASGSGSHYGYTF	TGTGCTAGTGGATCAGGGTCGCACTATGGCTACACCTTC
NA	TRBV4-1	NA	TRBJ2-7	CASSHQHGGRNEQYF	TGCGCCAGCAGCCACCAGCACGGGGGACGCAACGAGCAGTACTTC
NA	TRBV29-1	NA	TRBJ1-1	CSALGEANTEAFF	TGCAGCGCCCTCGGCGAAGCGAACACTGAAGCTTTCTTT
NA	TRBV13	NA	TRBJ2-1	CASSLGSEQFF	TGTGCCAGCAGCTTAGGCAGTGAGCAGTTCTTC
NA	TRBV7-9	once	TRBJ1-4	CASSLVQNLEKLFF	TGTGCCAGCAGCTTAGTTCAGAACTTGGAAAAACTGTTTTTT
NA	TRBV10-3	NA	TRBJ2-5	CASNAGNLDQETQYF	TGTGCCTCCAACGCCGGGAACCTAGACCAAGAGACCCAGTACTTC
NA	TRBV5-1	NA	TRBJ2-3	CASRVGPLLASSDTQYF	TGCGCCAGCAGAGTCGGGCCGCTGCTAGCGTCTTCAGATACGCAGTATTTT
NA	TRBV6-1	NA	TRBJ2-7	CASRAVYEQYF	TGTGCCAGCAGAGCGGTCTACGAGCAGTACTTC
TRBD1	TRBV6-6	NA	TRBJ2-4	CASSNPRETGGIQYF	TGTGCCAGCAGTAACCCGAGAGAGACAGGGGGCATTCAGTACTTC
NA	TRBV11-2	NA	TRBJ2-2	CASSPVRGDGTGELFF	TGTGCCAGCAGCCCCGTGCGCGGGGATGGGACCGGGGAGCTGTTTTTT
NA	TRBV20-1	NA	TRBJ1-2	CSANSNYGYTF	TGCAGTGCTAATTCTAACTATGGCTACACCTTC
NA	TRBV5-5	once	TRBJ2-5	CASSPSGRDETQYF	TGTGCCAGCAGCCCCTCGGGCAGGGATGAGACCCAGTACTTC
TRBD2	TRBV15	NA	TRBJ2-3	CASSRSGRFDTQYF	TGTGCCTCCTCTAGGAGCGGGAGGTTCGATACGCAGTATTTT
TRBD2	TRBV9	NA	TRBJ2-2	CASSLPGIAGVLNTGELFF	TGTGCCAGCAGCTTACCCGGGATAGCGGGAGTCCTCAACACCGGGGAGCTGTTTTTT
TRBD2	TRBV9	NA	TRBJ2-3	CASSVAVSGDTQYF	TGTGCCAGCAGCGTAGCTGTTAGCGGGGATACGCAGTATTTT
NA	TRBV10-3	NA	TRBJ2-3	CATRNEGTDTQYF	TGTGCCACCAGGAACGAAGGTACAGATACGCAGTATTTT
NA	TRBV9	once	TRBJ2-1	CASSGVHYNEQFF	TGTGCCAGCAGCGGTGTACACTACAATGAGCAGTTCTTC
NA	TRBV4-3	NA	TRBJ2-7	CASSPGLRGAFYEQYF	TGCGCCAGCAGCCCCGGTCTACGGGGGGCCTTTTACGAGCAGTACTTC
NA	TRBV6-5	NA	TRBJ1-3	CASSYSPISTIYF	TGTGCCAGCAGTTACTCACCCATATCGACCATATATTTT
TRBD2	TRBV4-2	NA	TRBJ2-7	CASSQDLVPSSGSLFWYEQYF	TGTGCCAGCAGCCAAGATCTGGTCCCCTCTAGCGGGAGCTTGTTCTGGTACGAGCAGTACTTC
TRBD2	TRBV7-7	once	TRBJ2-1	CASSFAGGASGEQFF	TGTGCTAGCAGCTTTGCGGGGGGGGCCTCGGGTGAGCAGTTCTTC
TRBD2	TRBV6-5	NA	TRBJ2-7	CASSAGGHEQYF	TGTGCCAGCAGTGCGGGGGGGCACGAGCAGTACTTC
NA	TRBV7-9	NA	TRBJ1-2	CASSLERDSNYGYTF	TGTGCCAGCAGCTTAGAGCGGGATTCTAACTATGGCTACACCTTC
NA	TRBV27	NA	TRBJ2-7	CASSLSLGDYEQYF	TGTGCCAGCAGTTTATCCCTAGGCGACTACGAGCAGTACTTC
NA	TRBV9	NA	TRBJ2-3	CASSVFRDVSTDTQYF	TGTGCCAGCAGCGTATTCAGGGACGTAAGCACAGATACGCAGTATTTT
NA	TRBV2	NA	TRBJ1-5	CASSGGPSNNQPQHF	TGTGCCAGCAGTGGTGGCCCGAGCAACAATCAGCCCCAGCATTTT
NA	TRBV6-1	once	TRBJ1-1	CASRQNTEAFF	TGTGCCAGCAGACAGAACACTGAAGCTTTCTTT
NA	TRBV5-6	NA	TRBJ2-7	CASSSTGTPYEQYF	TGTGCCAGCAGCTCCACAGGGACCCCCTACGAGCAGTACTTC
NA	TRBV5-1	NA	TRBJ1-5	CASSLDRPYSNQPQHF	TGCGCCAGCAGCTTGGACAGGCCGTATAGCAATCAGCCCCAGCATTTT
NA	TRBV4-2	NA	TRBJ2-7	CASSSSYEQYF	TGTGCCAGCAGCTCGTCCTACGAGCAGTACTTC
NA	TRBV7-2	NA	TRBJ1-2	CASAVTGNGGYTF	TGTGCCAGCGCGGTCACAGGGAACGGTGGCTACACCTTC
NA	TRBV11-3	NA	TRBJ2-5	CASSLEGQETQYF	TGTGCCAGCAGCTTGGAGGGCCAAGAGACCCAGTACTTC
NA	TRBV15	NA	TRBJ2-7	CATIGRGTPPSYEQYF	TGTGCCACCATCGGTCGAGGGACGCCGCCATCCTACGAGCAGTACTTC
NA	TRBV5-5	NA	TRBJ1-6	CASSLGTYRRQNSPLHF	TGTGCCAGCAGCTTGGGAACCTACAGGCGCCAGAATTCACCCCTCCACTTT
NA	TRBV9	NA	TRBJ1-1	CASSVSPGSETEAFF	TGTGCCAGCAGCGTATCACCAGGGAGTGAAACTGAAGCTTTCTTT
TRBD1	TRBV6-6	NA	TRBJ1-1	CASSYRLGQGNEAFF	TGTGCCAGCAGTTACAGACTCGGACAGGGCAATGAAGCTTTCTTT
NA	TRBV6-5	once	TRBJ1-1	CASSLSQWGTEAFF	TGTGCCAGCAGCTTGTCCCAGTGGGGCACTGAAGCTTTCTTT
NA	TRBV11-2	NA	TRBJ2-2	CASSLNRERELFF	TGTGCCAGCAGCTTAAATCGGGAAAGGGAGCTGTTTTTT
NA	TRBV19	NA	TRBJ2-7	CASSIGEVGEQYF	TGTGCCAGTAGTATAGGAGAGGTGGGCGAGCAGTACTTC
NA	TRBV14	NA	TRBJ1-1	CASSQDEGFGASNTEAFF	TGTGCCAGCAGCCAAGATGAGGGGTTTGGTGCCTCGAACACTGAAGCTTTCTTT
NA	TRBV9	NA	TRBJ1-1	CASAEGFEGEAFF	TGTGCCAGCGCTGAGGGTTTCGAGGGTGAAGCTTTCTTT
NA	TRBV4-2	NA	TRBJ1-1	CASSQRPDGTEAFF	TGTGCCAGCAGCCAACGGCCGGATGGAACTGAAGCTTTCTTT
NA	TRBV4-3	NA	TRBJ1-1	CASSAQGRTEAFF	TGCGCCAGCAGCGCACAGGGAAGGACTGAAGCTTTCTTT
NA	TRBV19	once	TRBJ1-5	CASSRFGQPQHF	TGTGCCAGTAGTCGATTCGGCCAGCCCCAGCATTTT
NA	TRBV6-1	once	TRBJ2-2	CASRDRPSGELFF	TGTGCCAGCAGGGATCGGCCCTCCGGGGAGCTGTTTTTT
NA	TRBV14	NA	TRBJ2-1	CASSPLTSHNEQFF	TGTGCCAGCAGCCCCTTGACTAGTCACAATGAGCAGTTCTTC
NA	TRBV4-3	NA	TRBJ2-1	CASSRRVWGDNEQFF	TGCGCCAGCAGCCGCAGAGTATGGGGGGACAATGAGCAGTTCTTC
NA	TRBV9	NA	TRBJ2-2	CASSSERAGELFF	TGTGCCAGCAGCAGTGAGCGTGCCGGGGAGCTGTTTTTT
TRBD1	TRBV6-6	NA	TRBJ1-6	CASKPGTGYPPLHF	TGTGCCAGCAAACCCGGGACAGGATATCCACCCCTCCACTTT
TRBD2	TRBV7-2	NA	TRBJ2-5	CASSHLAGGLETQYF	TGTGCCAGCAGCCACCTAGCGGGAGGTTTAGAGACCCAGTACTTC
TRBD2	TRBV5-6	NA	TRBJ2-1	CASSLGTSRSSYNEQFF	TGTGCCAGCAGCCTAGGGACTAGCAGGAGCTCCTACAATGAGCAGTTCTTC
NA	TRBV25-1	NA	TRBJ2-1	CASGALLASSYNEQFF	TGTGCCAGCGGGGCCCTTCTTGCTAGCTCCTACAATGAGCAGTTCTTC
NA	TRBV7-3	NA	TRBJ2-1	CASSLGGSAYNEQFF	TGTGCCAGCAGCTTAGGGGGGTCAGCCTACAATGAGCAGTTCTTC